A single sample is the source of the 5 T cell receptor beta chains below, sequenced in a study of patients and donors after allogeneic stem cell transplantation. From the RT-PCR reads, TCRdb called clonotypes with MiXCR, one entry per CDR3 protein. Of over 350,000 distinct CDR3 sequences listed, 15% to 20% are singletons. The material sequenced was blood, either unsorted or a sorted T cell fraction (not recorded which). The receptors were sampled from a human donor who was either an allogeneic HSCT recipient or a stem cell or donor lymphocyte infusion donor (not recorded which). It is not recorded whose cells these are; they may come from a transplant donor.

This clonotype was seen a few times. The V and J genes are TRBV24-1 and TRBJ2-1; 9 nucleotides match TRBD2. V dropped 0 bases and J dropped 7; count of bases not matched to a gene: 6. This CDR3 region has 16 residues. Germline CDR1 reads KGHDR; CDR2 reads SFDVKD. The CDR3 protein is CATSDLGGGAVNEQFF. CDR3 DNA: TGTGCCACCAGTGATTTGGGCGGGGGGGCTGTGAATGAGCAGTTCTTC.

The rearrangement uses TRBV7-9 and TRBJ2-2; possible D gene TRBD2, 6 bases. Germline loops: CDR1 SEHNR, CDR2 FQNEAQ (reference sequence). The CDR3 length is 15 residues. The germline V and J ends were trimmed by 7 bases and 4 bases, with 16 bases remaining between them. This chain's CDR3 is CASTSGGAGTGELFF. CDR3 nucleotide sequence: TGTGCCAGCACCTCTGGCGGGGCGGGCACCGGGGAGCTGTTTTTT.

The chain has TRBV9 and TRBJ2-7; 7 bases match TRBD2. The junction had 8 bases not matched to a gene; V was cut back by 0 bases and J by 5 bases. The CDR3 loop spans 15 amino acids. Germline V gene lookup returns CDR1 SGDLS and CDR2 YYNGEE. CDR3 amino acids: CASSVGAALADEQYF. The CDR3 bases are TGTGCCAGCAGCGTAGGAGCGGCCCTAGCGGACGAGCAGTACTTC.

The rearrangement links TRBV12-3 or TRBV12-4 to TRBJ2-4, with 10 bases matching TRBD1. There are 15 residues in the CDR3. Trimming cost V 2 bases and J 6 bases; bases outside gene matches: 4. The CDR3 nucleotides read TGTGCCAGCAGTTTAAGGGACAGGGGTGGAAACATTCAGTACTTC. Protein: CASSLRDRGGNIQYF.

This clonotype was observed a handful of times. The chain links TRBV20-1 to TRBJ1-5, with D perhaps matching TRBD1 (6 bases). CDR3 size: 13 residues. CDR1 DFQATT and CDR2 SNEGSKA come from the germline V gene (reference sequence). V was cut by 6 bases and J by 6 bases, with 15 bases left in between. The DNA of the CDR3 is TGCAGTGCGGAAACAGGGTCCAGTCAGCCCCAGCATTTT. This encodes CSAETGSSQPQHF.